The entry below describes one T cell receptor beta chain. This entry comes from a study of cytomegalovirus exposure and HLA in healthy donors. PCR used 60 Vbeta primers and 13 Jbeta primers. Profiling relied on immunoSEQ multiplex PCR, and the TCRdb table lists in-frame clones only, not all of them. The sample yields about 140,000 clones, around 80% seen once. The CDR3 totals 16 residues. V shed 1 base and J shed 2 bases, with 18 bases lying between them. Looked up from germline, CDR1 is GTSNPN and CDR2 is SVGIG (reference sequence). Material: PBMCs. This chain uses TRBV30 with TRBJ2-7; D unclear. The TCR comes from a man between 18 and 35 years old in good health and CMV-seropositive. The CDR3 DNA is TGTGCCTGGAGTGACCAGTCAGTTGGCAGGACCTACGAGCAGTACTTC. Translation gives CAWSDQSVGRTYEQYF.